This record covers a single T cell receptor (beta chain). Its specificity is not known. A single record per CDR3 protein comes from TCRdb applying MiXCR to the 5' RACE reads. The top ten clones hold 0.48% of a sample with some 570,000 distinct CDR3 sequences, about a fifth of them seen once. This entry comes from a study of identical twins. The study, taken as a whole, reports: The study drew conclusions from cross-sectional statistical analysis, not from following the same donors.

The CDR3 totals 18 residues. V was pared by 4 bases and J by 0 bases, with 21 bases between. From germline, CDR1 is SGDLS and CDR2 YYNGEE. The same data also contributed to another study, on yellow fever vaccine responses in identical twins. From that paper: Twins' vaccine T cell response reportedly gave the appearance of partial convergence and partial personalization.

The V call is TRBV9, the J call TRBJ2-3, with D perhaps matching TRBD1 (7 bases). This receptor was obtained from a young woman in good health. Sequenced sample: CD4+ T cells sorted from blood. The CDR3: CASSHPRGAGSSTDTQYF. CDR3 in DNA: TGTGCCAGCAGCCACCCCAGGGGGGCGGGGTCTAGCACAGATACGCAGTATTTT.